The clone carrying this T cell receptor (beta chain) was seen many times. What it binds is unknown. This entry comes from a study of T cells after yellow fever vaccination. V was trimmed by 11 bases and J by 7 bases, leaving 11 bases between them. Germline loops: CDR1 MNHEY, CDR2 SVGEGT. There are 11 residues in the CDR3. Whole-study results and caveats: By day 5 rather than day 15, the secondary response had peaked, though it was weaker.

TCRdb independently ran MiXCR on the 5' RACE reads; one entry per CDR3 protein. The table lists about 220,000 distinct CDR3 sequences, approximately 3.2% of them singletons. The chain joins TRBV6-2 or TRBV6-3 to TRBJ2-2; D perhaps matches TRBD2 (5 bases). Specimen: CD4+ T cells sorted from PBMCs, collected 10 days after the yellow fever booster vaccination. The receptor's source is a man aged 18 to 35 who received the YFV17D yellow fever vaccine. The CDR3 spells CAARDNGELFF. The CDR3 bases are TGTGCCGCACGGGATAACGGGGAGCTGTTTTTT.